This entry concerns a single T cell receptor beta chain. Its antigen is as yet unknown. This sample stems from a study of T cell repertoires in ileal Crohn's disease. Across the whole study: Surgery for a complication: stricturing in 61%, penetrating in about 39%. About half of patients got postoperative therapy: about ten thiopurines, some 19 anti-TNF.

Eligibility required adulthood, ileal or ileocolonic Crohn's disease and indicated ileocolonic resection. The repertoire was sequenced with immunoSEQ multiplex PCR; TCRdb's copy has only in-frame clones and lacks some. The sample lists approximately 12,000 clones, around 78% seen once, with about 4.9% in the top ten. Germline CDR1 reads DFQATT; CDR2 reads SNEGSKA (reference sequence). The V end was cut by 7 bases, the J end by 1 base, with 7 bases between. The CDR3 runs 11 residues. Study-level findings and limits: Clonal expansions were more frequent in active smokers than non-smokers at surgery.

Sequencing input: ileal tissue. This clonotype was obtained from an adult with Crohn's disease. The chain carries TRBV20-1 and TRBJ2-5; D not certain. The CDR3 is CSVSSQETQYF. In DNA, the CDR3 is TGCAGTGTTTCATCCCAAGAGACCCAGTACTTC.